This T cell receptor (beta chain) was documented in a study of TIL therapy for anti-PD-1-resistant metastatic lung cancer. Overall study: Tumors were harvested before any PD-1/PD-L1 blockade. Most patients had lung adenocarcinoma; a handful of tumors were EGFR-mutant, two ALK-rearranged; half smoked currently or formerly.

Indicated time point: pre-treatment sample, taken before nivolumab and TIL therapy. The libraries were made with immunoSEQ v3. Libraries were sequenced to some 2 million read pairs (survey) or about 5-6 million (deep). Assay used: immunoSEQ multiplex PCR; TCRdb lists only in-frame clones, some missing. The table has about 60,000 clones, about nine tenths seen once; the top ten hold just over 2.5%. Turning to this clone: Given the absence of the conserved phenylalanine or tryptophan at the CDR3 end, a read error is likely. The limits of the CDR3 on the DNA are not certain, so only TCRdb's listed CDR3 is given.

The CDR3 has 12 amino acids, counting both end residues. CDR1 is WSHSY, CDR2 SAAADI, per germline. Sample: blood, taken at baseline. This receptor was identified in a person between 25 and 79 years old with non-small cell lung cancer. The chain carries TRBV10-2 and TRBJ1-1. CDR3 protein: CASTDDFSGVSV.